The clone carrying this TCR beta chain was observed a single time. What it recognizes is unknown. A second PCR of about 7 to 12 cycles used a sample-barcoded 5' primer and a J-beta primer mix. Carrying 12 random nucleotides, a template-switch adaptor labeled each individual cDNA molecule. MiXCR was run by TCRdb on the 5' RACE reads, yielding one entry per CDR3 protein. The data hold hundreds of thousands of distinct CDR3 sequences, with under 45% observed a single time. The entry originates in a study of blood T cells in healthy people across ages. Study conclusions and caveats: Diversity of TCR beta per million T cells declined in a roughly linear way with age.

The clonotype was recovered from a man between 60 and 75 years old in good health. Sequenced material: blood.

CDR3 bases: TGTGCCAGCAGCCAAGGCCCAGGGAAGGACTACGAGCAGTACTTC. Its translation: CASSQGPGKDYEQYF. The V call is TRBV3-1, the J call TRBJ2-7, with TRBD1 as a possible D gene (5 bases). CDR1 is LGHDT and CDR2 is YNNKEL in the germline V gene (reference sequence). The CDR3 has 15 amino acids. Trimming shortened V by 1 base and J by 3 bases, and 13 bases separated the two germline ends.